This is a list of T cell receptor beta chains from one sample in a study of blood T cell repertoires in COVID-19. The table came from immunoSEQ multiplex PCR; TCRdb's copy has only in-frame clones and leaves some out. The repertoire consists of 60,000 to 85,000 clones, with about 91% occurring once and the leading ten covering around 7.8%. The sequencing sample was made of peripheral blood. The receptors come from a man aged 35 to 55 with COVID-19, enrolled during active disease. Both conserved end residues are part of each CDR3. Fields, in order: CDR3 DNA, CDR3 protein, clone size, V gene, D gene, J gene. A D gene is named only where the DNA matches it firmly. Clone size is shown for a subset of rows, as once, few, many or a class of expanded clone.

CDR3 DNA: TGTGCCAGCAGCCCAGCCGGACAGGGGATGGGAGAGACCCAGTACTTC; CDR3 protein: CASSPAGQGMGETQYF; clone size: NA; V gene: TRBV5-8; D gene: TRBD1; J gene: TRBJ2-5
CDR3 DNA: TGTGCCAGCAGCTCAACAGGGGGTTCACCCCTCCACTTT; CDR3 protein: CASSSTGGSPLHF; clone size: NA; V gene: TRBV13; D gene: TRBD1; J gene: TRBJ1-6
CDR3 DNA: TGTGCCATCAGTGAAGGTCAGGCGAATCAGCCCCAGCATTTT; CDR3 protein: CAISEGQANQPQHF; clone size: once; V gene: TRBV10-3; D gene: NA; J gene: TRBJ1-5
CDR3 DNA: TGTGCCAGCAGTCCCGACAGGACCGACATTCAGTACTTC; CDR3 protein: CASSPDRTDIQYF; clone size: NA; V gene: TRBV28; D gene: NA; J gene: TRBJ2-4
CDR3 DNA: TGTGCCAGCAGTTACCGACGGAGCTACGAGCAGTACTTC; CDR3 protein: CASSYRRSYEQYF; clone size: once; V gene: TRBV6-5; D gene: NA; J gene: TRBJ2-7
CDR3 DNA: TGTGCCAGTAAGACCGGGACAGGGGGCAAAAAACTGTTTTTT; CDR3 protein: CASKTGTGGKKLFF; clone size: NA; V gene: TRBV19; D gene: TRBD1; J gene: TRBJ1-4
CDR3 DNA: TGTGCCACCAGCAGCAAGATAAAAACACTGGCGGGTTCACCCCTCCACTTT; CDR3 protein: CATSSKIKTLAGSPLHF; clone size: NA; V gene: TRBV15; D gene: NA; J gene: TRBJ1-6
CDR3 DNA: TGCACCAGCAGCCAAGATGGCCTTAGCGGGGGCTACGAGCAGTACTTC; CDR3 protein: CTSSQDGLSGGYEQYF; clone size: NA; V gene: TRBV1; D gene: NA; J gene: TRBJ2-7
CDR3 DNA: TGTGCCAGCAGACTAGCCTCCTCTGGAAACACCATATATTTT; CDR3 protein: CASRLASSGNTIYF; clone size: NA; V gene: TRBV6-4; D gene: NA; J gene: TRBJ1-3
CDR3 DNA: TGCGCCAGCAGCTCCGGGACAGGGGATGAAAAACTGTTTTTT; CDR3 protein: CASSSGTGDEKLFF; clone size: few; V gene: TRBV5-1; D gene: TRBD1; J gene: TRBJ1-4
CDR3 DNA: TGTGCCAGCAGCCCCCAGTTTGGCTACACCTTC; CDR3 protein: CASSPQFGYTF; clone size: NA; V gene: TRBV11-2; D gene: NA; J gene: TRBJ1-2
CDR3 DNA: TGCGCCAGCAGCTTGAGAGCTAGCGGGGGCGAGGGGGAGCAGTTCTTC; CDR3 protein: CASSLRASGGEGEQFF; clone size: NA; V gene: TRBV5-1; D gene: TRBD2; J gene: TRBJ2-1
CDR3 DNA: TGCGCCAGCAGTGAGCAGGGGCAGGGTTTGGAAAAACTGTTTTTT; CDR3 protein: CASSEQGQGLEKLFF; clone size: NA; V gene: TRBV10-2; D gene: NA; J gene: TRBJ1-4
CDR3 DNA: TGTGCCAGCAGCCAACCCGCGACGGTCGCCGGGTATGGCTACACCTTC; CDR3 protein: CASSQPATVAGYGYTF; clone size: NA; V gene: TRBV7-2; D gene: NA; J gene: TRBJ1-2
CDR3 DNA: TGTGCCAGCACTTACACGGGGGAAGATACGCAGTATTTT; CDR3 protein: CASTYTGEDTQYF; clone size: NA; V gene: TRBV11-2; D gene: NA; J gene: TRBJ2-3
CDR3 DNA: TGTGCCTGGGGTGGTGCGTACACCGGGGAGCTGTTTTTT; CDR3 protein: CAWGGAYTGELFF; clone size: NA; V gene: TRBV30; D gene: NA; J gene: TRBJ2-2
CDR3 DNA: TGTGCCAGCACTCTGACAGGGGGCTGGGAGACCCAGTACTTC; CDR3 protein: CASTLTGGWETQYF; clone size: NA; V gene: TRBV5-6; D gene: TRBD1; J gene: TRBJ2-5
CDR3 DNA: TGTGCCAGCAGCCAAGAGGACAATTGGAACGAAGAGACCCAGTACTTC; CDR3 protein: CASSQEDNWNEETQYF; clone size: NA; V gene: TRBV3-1/TRBV3-2; D gene: NA; J gene: TRBJ2-5
CDR3 DNA: TGTGCCAGCAGTCAAGACAGGGGGTTAATCTATGGCTACACCTTC; CDR3 protein: CASSQDRGLIYGYTF; clone size: NA; V gene: TRBV28; D gene: TRBD1; J gene: TRBJ1-2
CDR3 DNA: TGTGCCACCAGTGATTTATGGGATAGGGGGCTCTACGAGCAGTACTTC; CDR3 protein: CATSDLWDRGLYEQYF; clone size: NA; V gene: TRBV24-1; D gene: TRBD1; J gene: TRBJ2-7
CDR3 DNA: TGTGCCAGCAGCTTGCGAGGGAATCAGCCCCAGCATTTT; CDR3 protein: CASSLRGNQPQHF; clone size: NA; V gene: TRBV7-2; D gene: NA; J gene: TRBJ1-5
CDR3 DNA: TGTGCCTGGAGCCCGGGTTCGGCGGGCTACGGGGAGACCCAGTACTTC; CDR3 protein: CAWSPGSAGYGETQYF; clone size: NA; V gene: TRBV30; D gene: NA; J gene: TRBJ2-5
CDR3 DNA: TGCGCCAGCAGCTTGGGGCAGGGGTCGGCAGATACGCAGTATTTT; CDR3 protein: CASSLGQGSADTQYF; clone size: NA; V gene: TRBV5-1; D gene: NA; J gene: TRBJ2-3
CDR3 DNA: TGTGCCACCGTCCGGGACACAAACTCCTACGAGCAGTACTTC; CDR3 protein: CATVRDTNSYEQYF; clone size: NA; V gene: TRBV6-5; D gene: NA; J gene: TRBJ2-7
CDR3 DNA: TGTGCCAGCAGCGTAACTAGCGGGGGACCAAATACGCAGTATTTT; CDR3 protein: CASSVTSGGPNTQYF; clone size: NA; V gene: TRBV7-2; D gene: TRBD2; J gene: TRBJ2-3
CDR3 DNA: TGCGCCAGCAGCCCGGTTATGATAGCGGGGGGCAAACAAGAGACCCAGTACTTC; CDR3 protein: CASSPVMIAGGKQETQYF; clone size: NA; V gene: TRBV5-1; D gene: TRBD2; J gene: TRBJ2-5
CDR3 DNA: TGTGCCAGCAGCCCGGCTAGCGGGGGGGACACCGGGGAGCTGTTTTTT; CDR3 protein: CASSPASGGDTGELFF; clone size: few; V gene: TRBV5-4; D gene: TRBD2; J gene: TRBJ2-2
CDR3 DNA: TGCGCCAGCAGTGCGGAGTTGAACACTGAAGCTTTCTTT; CDR3 protein: CASSAELNTEAFF; clone size: few; V gene: TRBV10-2; D gene: NA; J gene: TRBJ1-1
CDR3 DNA: TGCGCCAGCAGCCTGAATATACTAGCGGGGGCTTCCGGGTACCAAGAGACCCAGTACTTC; CDR3 protein: CASSLNILAGASGYQETQYF; clone size: NA; V gene: TRBV4-1; D gene: TRBD2; J gene: TRBJ2-5
CDR3 DNA: TGCGCCAGCAGCTTGGCAGGTTTAGAGGGCTACACCTTC; CDR3 protein: CASSLAGLEGYTF; clone size: NA; V gene: TRBV5-1; D gene: NA; J gene: TRBJ1-2
CDR3 DNA: TGTGCCAGCAGCCAAGGTACCAGTAGCAATCAGCCCCAGCATTTT; CDR3 protein: CASSQGTSSNQPQHF; clone size: NA; V gene: TRBV3-1/TRBV3-2; D gene: NA; J gene: TRBJ1-5
CDR3 DNA: TGCGCCAGCAGCTCCGGGAATCCCTACGAGCAGTACTTC; CDR3 protein: CASSSGNPYEQYF; clone size: NA; V gene: TRBV5-1; D gene: NA; J gene: TRBJ2-7
CDR3 DNA: TGTGCCAGCAGCCAAGAAGTTGGGAGGGATCTGGGGGCCTCCGAAGCTTTCTTT; CDR3 protein: CASSQEVGRDLGASEAFF; clone size: NA; V gene: TRBV3-1/TRBV3-2; D gene: NA; J gene: TRBJ1-1
CDR3 DNA: TGTGCCAGTAGTATTTCAATTACGGGGGTCGGTGAAAAACTGTTTTTT; CDR3 protein: CASSISITGVGEKLFF; clone size: NA; V gene: TRBV19; D gene: NA; J gene: TRBJ1-4
CDR3 DNA: TGCGCCAACCAGGGTCCGGACAGGGGAAGCTACGAGCAGTACTTC; CDR3 protein: CANQGPDRGSYEQYF; clone size: NA; V gene: TRBV23-1; D gene: TRBD1; J gene: TRBJ2-7
CDR3 DNA: TGTGCCAGCAGCTCCGAGGGCGAGACCCAGTACTTC; CDR3 protein: CASSSEGETQYF; clone size: NA; V gene: TRBV5-8; D gene: NA; J gene: TRBJ2-5
CDR3 DNA: TGTGCCAGCAGTCCAACAGGGAACGAGCAGTACTTC; CDR3 protein: CASSPTGNEQYF; clone size: NA; V gene: TRBV12-3/TRBV12-4; D gene: NA; J gene: TRBJ2-7